The 15 T cell receptor beta chains reported below all come from one sample, sequenced in a study of cytomegalovirus exposure and HLA in healthy donors. The PCR employed 60 Vbeta primers together with 13 Jbeta primers. Assay used: immunoSEQ multiplex PCR; TCRdb lists only in-frame clones, some missing. This table holds about 50,000 clones, around three quarters found once. Specimen: PBMCs. All receptors derive from a man under 40 in good health and CMV-seropositive.

The rearrangement links TRBV14 to TRBJ1-2; D is undetermined. From germline, CDR1 is SGHDN and CDR2 FVKESK. With 1 base removed from V and 4 bases from J, the gap between germline ends came to 7 bases. The CDR3 is 13 amino acids. The CDR3: CASSQVAAYGYTF. The CDR3 DNA is TGTGCCAGCAGCCAAGTGGCCGCCTATGGCTACACCTTC.

The chain uses TRBV30 and TRBJ2-7; D is perhaps TRBD2 (6 bases). V shed 2 bases and J shed 6 bases, with 8 bases lying between them. CDR1 is GTSNPN, CDR2 SVGIG, per germline (reference sequence). The CDR3 contains 11 residues. The CDR3 spells CAWSSGFEQYF. DNA for the CDR3: TGTGCCTGGAGTAGCGGGTTCGAGCAGTACTTC.

This chain uses TRBV19 with TRBJ1-1; perhaps TRBD1 as D (6 bases). Trimming cost V 9 bases and J 3 bases, with 23 bases left between them. In germline, CDR1 is LNHDA, CDR2 SQIVND (reference sequence). CDR3 size: 16 residues. CDR3 sequence (DNA): TGTGCCAGCCAAATCGGACAGAATGGTAGAGACACTGAAGCTTTCTTT. The encoded protein is CASQIGQNGRDTEAFF.

The chain is built from TRBV18 and TRBJ1-6, with 8 bases aligning to TRBD1. This CDR3 has 16 residues. Trimming cost V 1 base and J 5 bases; bases outside gene matches: 4. The germline V gene encodes CDR1 KGHSH and CDR2 LQKENI. CDR3 region: CASSPRQGKHNSPLHF. The CDR3 DNA is TGTGCCAGCTCACCACGACAGGGGAAACATAATTCACCCCTCCACTTT.

J is TRBJ1-1 and V is TRBV6-5, with D unresolved. This CDR3 has 14 amino acids. V shed 5 bases and J shed 2 bases, with 12 bases lying between them. Germline-derived CDR1 and CDR2 are MNHEY and SVGAGI. This CDR3 reads CASSMPGRNTEAFF. DNA for the CDR3: TGTGCCAGCAGTATGCCGGGGAGAAACACTGAAGCTTTCTTT.

V usage is TRBV6-1 and J usage is TRBJ1-1; 7 bases line up with TRBD1. This CDR3 spans 14 amino acids. Germline loops: CDR1 MNHNS, CDR2 SASEGT. The V segment lost 8 bases and the J segment 0 bases; nucleotides outside the gene matches: 6. Here the CDR3 reads CASGLGQVNTEAFF. The CDR3 region has the DNA TGTGCCAGCGGATTAGGACAGGTGAACACTGAAGCTTTCTTT.

The rearrangement joins TRBV29-1 to TRBJ1-1, with TRBD1 as a possible D gene (6 bases). Per the germline V gene, CDR1 is SQVTM and CDR2 is ANQGSEA. This CDR3 region has 13 residues. V was trimmed by 3 bases and J by 4 bases, leaving 12 bases between them. CDR3 amino acids: CSVEGHLVTEAFF. The CDR3 nucleotides are TGCAGCGTTGAGGGACATCTTGTCACTGAAGCTTTCTTT.

This sequence joins TRBV5-1 and TRBJ2-7; a possible D gene is TRBD2 (7 bases). The ends were cut back, 4 bases at V and 0 bases at J, with 17 bases in the middle. The germline V gene has CDR1 SGHRS and CDR2 YFSETQ. The CDR3 length is 16 residues. In nucleotides, the CDR3 is TGCGCCAGCAGCCCAAGGCCGGGGGGCAACTCCTACGAGCAGTACTTC. Translating gives CASSPRPGGNSYEQYF.

The CDR3 here is CASNRGAGGGGYNEQFF. CDR3 nucleotide sequence: TGTGCCAGCAACCGCGGAGCAGGGGGCGGCGGGTACAATGAGCAGTTCTTC. The J gene is TRBJ2-1, the V gene TRBV5-6; the match to TRBD1 covers 8 bases. Germline-derived CDR1 and CDR2 are SGHDT and YYEEEE. The J segment lost 4 bases and the V segment lost 6 bases, leaving 15 bases of the junction unmatched. The CDR3 contains 17 residues. The full variable domain, completed using reference TRBV5-6 and TRBJ2-1, is DAGVTQSPTHLIKTRGQQVTLRCSPKSGHDTVSWYQQALGQGPQFIFQYYEEEERQRGNFPDRFSGHQFPNYSSELNVNALLLGDSALYLCASNRGAGGGGYNEQFFGPGTRLTVL.

This chain joins TRBV7-3 and TRBJ1-6; the D gene is possibly TRBD1 (5 bases). Germline CDR1 reads SGHTA; CDR2 reads FQGTGA. The CDR3 runs 13 residues. Trimming removed 4 bases at V and 10 bases at J, with 11 bases between. CDR3 sequence (DNA): TGTGCCAGCAGCTCAATGGGGGGATCACCCCTCCACTTT. Encoded protein: CASSSMGGSPLHF. Drawing the rest from reference TRBV7-3 and TRBJ1-6, the complete variable domain is GAGVSQTPSNKVTEKGKYVELRCDPISGHTALYWYRQSLGQGPEFLIYFQGTGAADDSGLPNDRFFAVRPEGSVSTLKIQRTERGDSAVYLCASSSMGGSPLHFGNGTRLTVT.

The V call is TRBV9, the J call TRBJ2-5; the match to TRBD1 covers 9 bases. This CDR3 spans 14 amino acids. Per germline, CDR1 SGDLS and CDR2 YYNGEE. V lost 3 bases and J lost 1; bases outside the gene matches: 1. The CDR3: CASSAGQGQETQYF. CDR3 nucleotides: TGTGCCAGCAGCGCGGGACAGGGCCAAGAGACCCAGTACTTC.

V and J are TRBV10-3 and TRBJ2-2, with 7 bases lining up with TRBD1. This CDR3 has 14 amino acids. V shed 6 bases, J shed 2 bases, and the junction held 3 bases outside the gene matches. The germline CDR1 and CDR2 sequences are ENHRY and SYGVKD. The CDR3 DNA sequence: TGTGCCATCAGAGGACAGGATAACACCGGGGAGCTGTTTTTT. Its protein product is CAIRGQDNTGELFF.

The gene calls are TRBV10-2 and TRBJ2-3; perhaps TRBD2 as D (6 bases). V lost 6 bases, J lost 1 base, and 14 bases lay in between. This CDR3 is 15 amino acids long. Germline V gene sequence: CDR1 WSHSY, CDR2 SAAADI. The CDR3 protein is CASSGWVAGTDTQYF. In DNA form, the CDR3 reads TGCGCCAGCAGCGGGTGGGTAGCGGGCACAGATACGCAGTATTTT.

This chain joins TRBV7-9 and TRBJ2-7; D may be TRBD2 (6 bases). Germline V gene data show CDR1 as SEHNR and CDR2 as FQNEAQ (reference sequence). The CDR3 loop spans 13 amino acids. CDR3 bases: TGTTCCTTCCAAGGGGACTCCTCCTACGAGCAGTACTTC. This codes for CSFQGDSSYEQYF.

The chain is built from TRBV19 and TRBJ1-5, with TRBD1 identical over 9 bases. Trimming took 5 bases from V and 2 from J; bases not matched to a gene: 7. The CDR3 runs to 16 residues. Per germline, CDR1 LNHDA and CDR2 SQIVND (reference sequence). CDR3: CASSFLRDRGNQPQHF. As DNA, the CDR3 is TGTGCCAGTAGTTTCCTCCGGGACAGGGGCAATCAGCCCCAGCATTTT.